This T cell receptor (beta chain) was identified in a study of response to subunit inactivated influenza vaccine. This clonotype was observed a handful of times. This CDR3 is 14 amino acids long. With 4 bases removed from V and 3 bases from J, the gap between germline ends came to 13 bases. Germline V lookup: CDR1 DFQATT, CDR2 SNEGSKA (reference sequence). TCRdb independently ran MiXCR on the RT-PCR reads; one entry per CDR3 protein. Of roughly 650,000 distinct CDR3 sequences in the sample, approximately 15% were seen once. The material sequenced was PBMCs from blood, taken about 12 days after vaccination. The chain has TRBV20-1 and TRBJ1-5, with D unclear. This TCR derives from a man between 50 and 59 years old who received an inactivated influenza vaccine. Here the CDR3 DNA reads TGCAGTGCTAATCCGGACGGAAACAATCAGCCCCAGCATTTT. Its protein product is CSANPDGNNQPQHF.